A selection of T cell receptor beta chains follows, all from one sample in a study of blood T cell repertoires in COVID-19. Using immunoSEQ multiplex PCR, the repertoire was profiled, and TCRdb retains in-frame clones only, with some absent. The sample contains about 200,000 clones, about 82% of which appear only once. The source material was peripheral blood. The receptors shown here come from a woman aged 70-85 years with COVID-19, enrolled during active disease. Each CDR3 is given with its conserved first and last residue. Fields, in order: clone size, J gene, V gene, D gene, CDR3 DNA, CDR3 protein. The D gene is left open where the match is weak. Not every row has a clone size; where given, it reads once, few, many or a size class.

clone_size: -
j_call: TRBJ2-7
v_call: TRBV20-1
d_call: TRBD2
cdr3_nt: TGCAGTGCTATAGCGGGCTCCGAGCAGTACTTC
cdr3_aa: CSAIAGSEQYF

clone_size: -
j_call: TRBJ2-3
v_call: TRBV4-1
d_call: -
cdr3_nt: TGCGCCAGCAGCCAAGTAGGACAGTCTAGCACAGATACGCAGTATTTT
cdr3_aa: CASSQVGQSSTDTQYF

clone_size: -
j_call: TRBJ2-3
v_call: TRBV7-8
d_call: -
cdr3_nt: TGTGCCAGCAGCTCCATGAGAATCAGCACAGATACGCAGTATTTT
cdr3_aa: CASSSMRISTDTQYF

clone_size: once
j_call: TRBJ1-1
v_call: TRBV6-1
d_call: -
cdr3_nt: TGTGCCAGCAGTGAACATGGGCCGAACACTGAAGCTTTCTTT
cdr3_aa: CASSEHGPNTEAFF

clone_size: few
j_call: TRBJ1-1
v_call: TRBV5-1
d_call: TRBD1
cdr3_nt: TGCGCCAGCAGAGCCGAGGACAGGGTAACTGAAGCTTTCTTT
cdr3_aa: CASRAEDRVTEAFF

clone_size: -
j_call: TRBJ1-5
v_call: TRBV6-5
d_call: -
cdr3_nt: TGTGCCAGCAGTTACTCTTACGGGCAGCCCCAGCATTTT
cdr3_aa: CASSYSYGQPQHF

clone_size: many
j_call: TRBJ2-7
v_call: TRBV7-9
d_call: TRBD2
cdr3_nt: TGTGCCAGCAGCTGGGGGACTATTGACTCCGAGCAGTACTTC
cdr3_aa: CASSWGTIDSEQYF

clone_size: -
j_call: TRBJ1-3
v_call: TRBV19
d_call: -
cdr3_nt: TGTGCCAGTAGTATCGACAGGCCCTCTGGAAACACCATATATTTT
cdr3_aa: CASSIDRPSGNTIYF

clone_size: -
j_call: TRBJ1-6
v_call: TRBV11-2
d_call: -
cdr3_nt: TGTGCCAGCAGCTTAGTATTTAATTCACCCCTCCACTTT
cdr3_aa: CASSLVFNSPLHF

clone_size: -
j_call: TRBJ2-7
v_call: TRBV19
d_call: -
cdr3_nt: TGTGCCAGTAGTCAAGCGCAGCAGGGCTACGAGCAGTACTTC
cdr3_aa: CASSQAQQGYEQYF

clone_size: -
j_call: TRBJ1-2
v_call: TRBV6-5
d_call: -
cdr3_nt: TGTGCCAGCAACCGAATAGGGGAAATGTATGGCTACACCTTC
cdr3_aa: CASNRIGEMYGYTF